This is a list of T cell receptor beta chains from one sample in a study of vaccination and CD4 T cells after COVID-19. No cognate antigen is known for these TCRs. TCRdb independently ran MiXCR on the PCR reads; one entry per CDR3 protein. In the table there are some 10,000 distinct CDR3 sequences, about 46% of which are singletons. Material: CD4+ T cells from blood, cultured in vitro. Receptors originate from a human donor who had recovered from COVID-19. The CDR3 runs from the conserved cysteine through the conserved F or W. Fields, in order: V gene, clone size, J gene, D gene, CDR3 protein, CDR3 DNA. A D gene is named only where the DNA matches it firmly. Clone size appears in some rows only: once, few, many, or a class for an expanded clone.

TRBV27	few	TRBJ2-7	TRBD2	CASSSYPGRGAGNEQYF	TGTGCCAGCAGTTCCTACCCGGGGAGGGGCGCGGGAAACGAGCAGTACTTC
TRBV2	.	TRBJ1-3	TRBD1	CASSLGGQAGNTIYF	TGTGCCAGCAGTCTTGGGGGACAGGCTGGAAACACCATATATTTT
TRBV5-6	.	TRBJ2-3	TRBD2	CASSGGGGWTDTQYF	TGTGCCAGCAGCGGCGGCGGGGGGTGGACAGATACGCAGTATTTT
TRBV19	few	TRBJ1-2	TRBD1	CASRPQTGIYGYTF	TGTGCCAGTAGACCCCAGACAGGGATTTATGGCTACACCTTC
TRBV6-1	.	TRBJ2-1	TRBD1	CASSNTGGPGNEQFF	TGTGCCAGCAGTAACACAGGGGGCCCCGGTAATGAGCAGTTCTTC
TRBV6-1	.	TRBJ2-3	TRBD2	CATQWQVSGGATDTQYF	TGTGCCACCCAGTGGCAGGTTAGCGGGGGGGCAACAGATACGCAGTATTTT
TRBV5-1	few	TRBJ1-4	.	CASSLSHLNEKLFF	TGCGCCAGCAGCTTGAGCCACCTTAATGAAAAACTGTTTTTT
TRBV6-1	once	TRBJ1-5	.	CASSQGTSNQPQHF	TGTGCCAGCAGTCAGGGGACCTCTAATCAGCCCCAGCATTTT
TRBV7-2	.	TRBJ2-7	TRBD2	CASSLAGGGGSYEQYF	TGTGCCAGCAGCTTAGCGGGCGGGGGGGGCTCCTACGAGCAGTACTTC
TRBV5-1	few	TRBJ2-2	.	CASSSQGTYTGELFF	TGCGCCAGCAGCTCACAGGGAACATACACCGGGGAGCTGTTTTTT
TRBV10-1	medium-sized	TRBJ1-5	.	CAGGNQPQHF	TGCGCCGGGGGGAATCAGCCCCAGCATTTT
TRBV30	.	TRBJ2-2	.	CAWLQQGRENTGELFF	TGTGCCTGGCTACAGCAGGGTCGGGAGAACACCGGGGAGCTGTTTTTT
TRBV10-3	.	TRBJ2-5	TRBD2	CAISDYSGGRFETQYF	TGTGCCATCAGTGACTATAGCGGGGGTCGGTTTGAGACCCAGTACTTC
TRBV5-1	.	TRBJ2-7	.	CASSLSVGRANTSYEQYF	TGCGCCAGCAGCTTGAGTGTAGGCAGGGCCAATACCTCCTACGAGCAGTACTTC
TRBV2	.	TRBJ1-5	TRBD1	CASSGDRAINQPQHF	TGTGCCAGCAGTGGGGACAGGGCTATCAATCAGCCCCAGCATTTT
TRBV6-1	.	TRBJ1-1	.	CASSVIQVDF	TGTGCCAGCAGTGTTATACAGGTGGACTTT
TRBV9	once	TRBJ2-5	.	CASSVLLGREETQYF	TGTGCCAGCAGCGTGTTACTGGGACGGGAAGAGACCCAGTACTTC
TRBV23-1	.	TRBJ2-5	TRBD1	CASSPDRQETQYF	TGCGCCAGCAGTCCGGACAGGCAAGAGACCCAGTACTTC
TRBV20-1	few	TRBJ2-5	TRBD2	CSAEKGLARGTQYF	TGCAGTGCCGAGAAGGGACTAGCACGTGGGACCCAGTACTTC
TRBV6-1	few	TRBJ1-5	.	CASSEGGPNQPQHF	TGTGCCAGCAGTGAAGGGGGGCCTAATCAGCCCCAGCATTTT
TRBV6-2/TRBV6-3	.	TRBJ2-7	.	CASSFRTLPRGNGEQYF	TGTGCCAGCAGTTTCCGAACCCTCCCGAGGGGGAACGGCGAGCAGTACTTC
TRBV14	.	TRBJ2-5	TRBD2	CASSQTRTSGVPKETQYF	TGTGCCAGCAGCCAGACCCGGACTAGCGGGGTCCCAAAAGAGACCCAGTACTTC
TRBV21-1	few	TRBJ1-2	.	CASSPIGAEDYGYTF	TGTGCCAGCAGCCCTATTGGCGCAGAGGACTATGGCTACACCTTC
TRBV4-1	.	TRBJ1-2	.	CASSQAQGRNNYGYTF	TGCGCCAGCAGCCAAGCTCAGGGAAGAAATAACTATGGCTACACCTTC
TRBV10-3	few	TRBJ2-3	TRBD1	CANSDRATDTQYF	TGTGCCAACTCTGACAGGGCCACAGATACGCAGTATTTT
TRBV2	.	TRBJ2-1	.	CASSASNEQFF	TGTGCCAGCAGCGCATCCAATGAGCAGTTCTTC
TRBV6-1	.	TRBJ2-5	TRBD2	CASSKPGTSRETQYF	TGTGCCAGCAGTAAACCCGGGACTAGCCGGGAGACCCAGTACTTC
TRBV2	few	TRBJ1-2	.	CASSLQPSLLGYTF	TGTGCCAGCAGCCTACAGCCGTCCCTTCTCGGCTACACCTTC